This T cell receptor (beta chain) originates from a study of shared clonotypes between healthy human individuals. Profiled with immunoSEQ multiplex PCR; TCRdb holds only in-frame clones, not every one. The table lists some 490,000 clones, 70% to 80% of them singletons. Germline CDR1 is SEHNR and CDR2 is FQNEAQ (reference sequence). J was trimmed by 4 bases and V by 4 bases; bases with no gene match: 7. CDR3 length: 14 residues. This chain links TRBV7-9 with TRBJ2-7; 7 bases are a match to TRBD2. This TCR was sampled from a woman aged 40-49 years in good health. Some clones in this sample may be carry-over from other donors' samples. The sequencing input was PBMCs. CDR3 in amino acids: CASSSLAAPYEQYF. The CDR3 DNA follows: TGTGCCAGCAGCTCCCTAGCGGCGCCGTACGAGCAGTACTTC.